Shown below are 2 T cell receptor beta chains from a single sample sequenced in a study of CD8 T cells in Susac syndrome. Random hexamers were used to reverse transcribe an amount of roughly 0.45 to 1 ug RNA. Using its own MiXCR run on the immunoSEQ multiplex PCR reads, TCRdb lists one record per CDR3 protein. The data contain some 190,000 distinct CDR3 sequences, 90% to 96% of them seen just once; the ten biggest clones take up 0.093%. Source material: CD4+ T cells from PBMCs. All receptors derive from a human donor with multiple sclerosis.

The chain has TRBV29-1 and TRBJ1-1, with 9 bases lining up with TRBD1. V trimming: 4 bases; J trimming: 0 bases; junction bases outside the gene matches: 6. This CDR3 has 15 amino acids. Germline CDR1 SQVTM, CDR2 ANQGSEA. The CDR3 DNA sequence: TGCAGCGTTGCTTGGACAGGGGTCATGAACACTGAAGCTTTCTTT. It yields the protein CSVAWTGVMNTEAFF.

V and J are TRBV6-2 or TRBV6-3 and TRBJ1-3, with D perhaps matching TRBD1 (5 bases). Trimming stripped 6 bases from V and 0 bases from J, with 12 bases between. The CDR3 is 15 amino acids. The V gene's germline CDR1 is MNHEY and CDR2 SVGEGT. CDR3 loop: CASRYDRHSGNTIYF. The CDR3, as DNA: TGTGCCAGCAGATACGACAGACACTCTGGAAACACCATATATTTT.